The clone carrying this T cell receptor (beta chain) was counted ten times or more. The antigen is not known. The data belong to a study of shared clonotypes between healthy human individuals. Study outcomes and limitations: About 5% of naive CD4 clonotypes were shared across four donors. Against clonotypes common to all four donors, non-shared ones had lower generation probabilities.

V was cut by 5 bases and J by 3 bases, with 13 bases left in between. CDR1 is SGHVS, CDR2 FQNEAQ, per germline. This CDR3 is built from 15 residues. Investigators spread the genomic DNA of each subset evenly over several immunoSEQ plates. Clones were read by immunoSEQ multiplex PCR, and TCRdb kept only the in-frame ones, dropping some. Among about 710,000 clones listed, over 55% were seen once. The chain has TRBV7-8 and TRBJ1-4, with D tentatively TRBD1 (6 bases). The origin of this receptor is a young woman in good health. The sample comprised memory CD4+ T cells sorted from blood. Subset reported: CD45RA-negative fraction. CDR3 residues: CASSHRGGANEKLFF. Here the CDR3 DNA reads TGTGCCAGCAGCCACCGAGGGGGAGCTAATGAAAAACTGTTTTTT.